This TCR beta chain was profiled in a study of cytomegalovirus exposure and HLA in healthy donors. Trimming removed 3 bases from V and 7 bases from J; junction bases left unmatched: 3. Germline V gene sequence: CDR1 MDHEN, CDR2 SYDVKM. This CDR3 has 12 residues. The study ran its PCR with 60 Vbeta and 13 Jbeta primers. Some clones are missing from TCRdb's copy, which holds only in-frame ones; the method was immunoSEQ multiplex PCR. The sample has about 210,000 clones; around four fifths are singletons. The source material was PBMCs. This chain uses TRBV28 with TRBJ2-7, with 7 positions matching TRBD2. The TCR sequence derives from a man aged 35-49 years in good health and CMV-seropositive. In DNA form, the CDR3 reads TGTGCCAGCAGTTTGACTAGCAGGGAGCAGTACTTC. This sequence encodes CASSLTSREQYF.